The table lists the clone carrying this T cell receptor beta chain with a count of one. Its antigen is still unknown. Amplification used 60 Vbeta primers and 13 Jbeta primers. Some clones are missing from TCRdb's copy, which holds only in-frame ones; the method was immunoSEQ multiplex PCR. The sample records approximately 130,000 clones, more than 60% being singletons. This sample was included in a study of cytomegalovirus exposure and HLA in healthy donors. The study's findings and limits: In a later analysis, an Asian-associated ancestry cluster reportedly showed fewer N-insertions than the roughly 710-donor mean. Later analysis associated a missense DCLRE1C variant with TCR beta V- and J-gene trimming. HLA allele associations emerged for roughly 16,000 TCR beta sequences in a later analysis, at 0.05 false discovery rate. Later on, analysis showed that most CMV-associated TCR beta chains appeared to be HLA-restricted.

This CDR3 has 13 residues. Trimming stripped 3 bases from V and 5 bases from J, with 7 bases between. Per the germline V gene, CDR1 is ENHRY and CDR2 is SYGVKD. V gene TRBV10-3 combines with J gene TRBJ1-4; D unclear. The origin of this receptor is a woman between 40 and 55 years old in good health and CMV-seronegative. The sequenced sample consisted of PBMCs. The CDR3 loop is CAISDGENEKLFF. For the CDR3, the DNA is TGTGCCATCAGTGACGGAGAGAATGAAAAACTGTTTTTT.